The present T cell receptor (beta chain) was sequenced within a study of vaccination and CD4 T cells after COVID-19. This sample's treatment: approximately 9-day PBMC culture with coronavirus spike peptide pools or control peptides (ViraFEST assay). Note on this clonotype: Its target is unknown.

The germline V gene encodes CDR1 DFQATT and CDR2 SNEGSKA (reference sequence). This CDR3 has 15 residues. Trimming removed 5 bases at V and 0 bases at J, with 14 bases between. The Oncomine TCR Beta short-read assay generated sequence data from the DNA of cultured CD4+ T cells. Cultures of CD4+ T cells served as the source for extracting genomic DNA. TCRdb itself ran the PCR reads through MiXCR, one entry per CDR3 protein. Of about 14,000 distinct CDR3 sequences in the sample, roughly 57% were seen once. This receptor was obtained from a human donor who had recovered from COVID-19. This rearrangement joins TRBV20-1 to TRBJ1-5; D possibly corresponds to TRBD1 (6 bases). The sample was CD4+ T cells from blood, cultured in vitro. CDR3 DNA: TGCAGTGCTCCCAGGGGACCTAATAGCAATCAGCCCCAGCATTTT. It translates to CSAPRGPNSNQPQHF.